This T cell receptor (beta chain) was sequenced during a study of cytomegalovirus exposure and HLA in healthy donors. Study conclusions and caveats: In a later analysis, a missense DCLRE1C variant was linked to TCR beta V- and J-gene trimming.

In regard to this clone: The antigen is unknown.

The germline V and J ends were trimmed by 6 bases and 3 bases, with 11 bases remaining between them. Germline values: CDR1 SQVTM, CDR2 ANQGSEA. The CDR3 extends over 12 amino acids. PCR primers comprised 60 Vbeta and 13 Jbeta primers. Measured with immunoSEQ multiplex PCR; TCRdb has only the in-frame clones, and not every one. Of 150,000 to 200,000 clones detected, about 87% appear once; the ten largest clones hold approximately 2%. This TCR was sampled from a woman younger than 30 in good health and CMV-seronegative. The sample was PBMCs. The chain links TRBV29-1 to TRBJ1-2; D uncertain. The CDR3 DNA follows: TGCAGCGTCGAGGCCCATGACTATGGCTACACCTTC. Protein: CSVEAHDYGYTF.